The text below deals with one T cell receptor beta chain. The V and J ends lost 5 bases and 3 bases, in that order; junction bases with no gene match: 10. The CDR3 is 17 residues long. Germline V gene data show CDR1 as SEHNR and CDR2 as FQNEAQ (reference sequence). This sample was taken from a study of control samples from healthy donors and cancer patients. Using immunoSEQ multiplex PCR, the repertoire was profiled, and TCRdb retains in-frame clones only, with some absent. The sample has about 180,000 clones, about 92% seen once. The sample was blood. The clonotype originates from a man aged 30 to 45 in good health. V usage is TRBV7-9 and J usage is TRBJ2-1; 10 bases fit TRBD1. The CDR3 DNA reads TGTGCCAGCAGCCCCAAAGCCGGGACAGGGGTCTACAATGAGCAGTTCTTC. Its protein product is CASSPKAGTGVYNEQFF.